The next 6 T cell receptor beta chains were all read from a single sample in a study of somatic mutations in cytotoxic T cells in rheumatoid arthritis. Method: immunoSEQ multiplex PCR; TCRdb's copy keeps in-frame clones and lacks some. The data contain fewer than 25,000 clones, 65% to 70% of them singletons. The sequenced material came from CD8+ T cells sorted from blood. These receptors all come from an adult with rheumatoid arthritis.

The rearrangement uses TRBV6-1 and TRBJ1-4; TRBD1 might be the D (6 bases). The V gene's germline CDR1 is MNHNS and CDR2 SASEGT. The CDR3 loop spans 16 amino acids. With 4 bases removed from V and 7 bases from J, the gap between germline ends came to 19 bases. CDR3 coding DNA: TGTGCCAGCAGTGCCCAGGCGGGGGGCGCGGGTGAAAAACTGTTTTTT. It is translated as CASSAQAGGAGEKLFF.

V usage is TRBV19 and J usage is TRBJ1-1, with D hard to call. The length of the CDR3 is 13 residues. CDR1 is LNHDA, CDR2 SQIVND, per germline (reference sequence). V was cut by 5 bases and J by 6 bases, with 13 bases left in between. In DNA form, the CDR3 reads TGTGCCAGTAGTCCCCACCCCGGGGCTGAAGCTTTCTTT. This gives the protein CASSPHPGAEAFF.

The gene calls are TRBV7-9 and TRBJ1-2, with 7 bases aligning to TRBD1. CDR3 length equals 14 residues. Germline loops: CDR1 SEHNR, CDR2 FQNEAQ (reference sequence). V shed 1 base and J 8 bases; nucleotides not matched to a gene: 7. The CDR3: CASSLEARGRGYTF. The CDR3 coding sequence is TGTGCCAGCAGCTTAGAGGCCAGGGGGAGAGGCTACACCTTC. Looking up the rest from reference TRBV7-9 and TRBJ1-2 gives the full variable domain: DTGVSQNPRHKITKRGQNVTFRCDPISEHNRLYWYRQTLGQGPEFLTYFQNEAQLEKSRLLSDRFSAERPKGSFSTLEIQRTEQGDSAMYLCASSLEARGRGYTFGSGTRLTVV.

The V gene is TRBV7-9, the J gene TRBJ1-5; 8 nucleotides agree with TRBD1. There are 14 residues in the CDR3. V was pared by 6 bases and J by 3 bases, with 4 bases of the junction left unmatched. The germline V gene has CDR1 SEHNR and CDR2 FQNEAQ (reference sequence). DNA for the CDR3: TGTGCCAGCAGTCGACAGGGGAACAATCAGCCCCAGCATTTT. It codes for CASSRQGNNQPQHF.

V is TRBV7-8 and J is TRBJ2-1; either TRBD1 or TRBD2 may fit D (6 bases each). V lost 1 base to trimming and J lost 4 bases, with 14 bases between them. Germline V gene lookup returns CDR1 SGHVS and CDR2 FQNEAQ. This CDR3 has 16 amino acids. The chain's CDR3 is CASSLVRQGRYNEQFF. The CDR3 bases are TGTGCCAGCAGCTTAGTGCGGCAGGGGAGGTACAATGAGCAGTTCTTC.

V is TRBV7-2 and J is TRBJ2-5; TRBD2 aligns across 11 bases. After removal of 6 bases from V and 2 bases from J, the junction contained 5 bases not matched to a gene. In germline, CDR1 is SGHTA, CDR2 FQGNSA. The CDR3 loop spans 15 amino acids. The CDR3 protein is CASRPSGGRQETQYF. As DNA, the CDR3 is TGTGCCAGCAGACCTAGCGGGGGGAGACAAGAGACCCAGTACTTC.